The present TCR beta chain was sequenced within a study of response to subunit inactivated influenza vaccine. Germline V CDR1 and CDR2: SNHLY, FYNNEI. The CDR3 extends over 10 amino acids. V lost 10 bases and J lost 8, with 9 bases in between. TCRdb used MiXCR to reprocess the RT-PCR reads, holding one entry per CDR3 protein. Of a few hundred thousand distinct CDR3 sequences listed, 11% are singletons. This clonotype appeared a few times. The same sample was also used in a study of T cells expressing NK-cell markers. This second report adds: UMI-tagged 5'RACE template switching yielded the TCR beta cDNA.

The V and J genes are TRBV2 and TRBJ2-1; D gene unclear. The origin of this receptor is a man in his forties or fifties who received an inactivated influenza vaccine. This sample comprised PBMCs from blood, obtained on the day of vaccination. The CDR3 reads CATIKDEQFF. CDR3 nucleotide sequence: TGTGCCACAATTAAGGATGAGCAGTTCTTC.